This T cell receptor (beta chain) was sequenced for a study of blood T cell repertoires in COVID-19 (dated by TCRdb to 2020 to 2021). For context, the study as a whole: Samples covering the acute and convalescent phases of COVID-19 were provided by collaborators in the United States, Italy and Spain. Samples came from the ongoing ImmuneRACE study (first 160 participants) plus 1,254 subjects from 6 global collaborators. Deeply sampled blood TCRbeta repertoires from subjects exposed to, actively infected with, or recovered from COVID-19 were included in the dataset. Where HLA class I and class II types were available, the types were taken from metadata supplied by the sample provider, not from assay-based typing. Sample metadata almost always included a de-identified subject ID, COVID-19 status, age in years and sex. The repertoires were released in a freely available public database intended as a resource for research on the immune response to SARS-CoV-2. The prospective study material was composed of cDNA or gDNA derived from T cells, B-cell-depleted T cells, or PBMCs.

TCRbeta CDR3 regions were amplified from genomic DNA using the immunoSEQ Assay, a bias-controlled multiplex PCR. Per the original workflow: The number of nucleated cells in each sample was estimated from the amplification of reference gene primers within the assay. To quantify the absolute abundance of each unique TCRbeta CDR3 rearrangement, sequence reads were collapsed and filtered. Productive Simpson clonality was computed per sample as the square root of Simpson's diversity index over productive rearrangements. TCRdb mirrors the immuneACCESS table, restricted to in-frame sequences. Some clones are absent from its copies; in checked studies, under half trace to an unresolved V gene, and the reason for the others is unknown. The V and J calls and clone size were taken over from that table, and D and trimming were inferred from the DNA. The sample contains nearly 300,000 clones, around 89% of them found a single time. The top ten constitute about 7% of the sample.

The research as a whole found: Clinical and demographic metadata were provided uncurated, with the amount varying by source and participant.

A second Seattle source provided samples from volunteer blood donors who had recovered from COVID-19. Whole blood was collected in K2EDTA tubes by collaborating institutions according to the institutions' own protocols. For TCRbeta analysis, collaborators shipped samples as frozen whole blood, isolated PBMCs, or DNA extracted from either of those sample types. The cysteine opens and the phenylalanine closes a CDR3 of 13 amino acids. Left in the record is the CDR3 DNA by itself, 39 bases read in frame from the first base. CDR1 and CDR2 are drawn from the germline V gene: MGHDK, SYGVNS. Ends trimmed: V by 5 bases, J by 3 bases; bases unmatched to a gene: 4. On this clone: Its cognate antigen has yet to be identified. Base quality data are lacking; no much larger clone is found one base away.

The chain employs TRBV25-1 and TRBJ2-7; TRBD1 agrees with 7 junctional bases. The sequence came from a woman aged 25 to 39 who had recovered from COVID-19. Sequencing used peripheral blood. The CDR3 is CASSMAGGYEQYF. DNA sequence: TGTGCCAGCAGTATGGCAGGGGGCTACGAGCAGTACTTC.